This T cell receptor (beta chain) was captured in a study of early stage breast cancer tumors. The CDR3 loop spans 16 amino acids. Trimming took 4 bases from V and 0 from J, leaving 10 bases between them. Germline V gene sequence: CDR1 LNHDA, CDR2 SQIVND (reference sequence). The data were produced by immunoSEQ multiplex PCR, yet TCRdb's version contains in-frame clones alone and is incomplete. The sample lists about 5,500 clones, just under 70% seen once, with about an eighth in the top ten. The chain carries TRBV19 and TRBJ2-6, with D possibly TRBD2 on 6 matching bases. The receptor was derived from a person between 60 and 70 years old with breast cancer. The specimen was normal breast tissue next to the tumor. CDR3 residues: CASSSPGGSGANVLTF. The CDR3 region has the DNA TGTGCCAGTAGTAGTCCCGGGGGCTCTGGGGCCAACGTCCTGACTTTC.